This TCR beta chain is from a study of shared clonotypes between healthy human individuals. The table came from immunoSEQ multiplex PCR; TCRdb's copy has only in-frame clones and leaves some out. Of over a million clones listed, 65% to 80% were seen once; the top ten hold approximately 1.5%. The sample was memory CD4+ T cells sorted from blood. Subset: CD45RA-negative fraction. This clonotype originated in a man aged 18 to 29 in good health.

The CDR3 sequence: CASSSGTGEETQYF. The CDR3 DNA follows: TGTGCCAGCAGCTCGGGAACAGGGGAAGAGACCCAGTACTTC. The genes are TRBV6-6 and TRBJ2-5, with TRBD1 identical over 7 bases. The junction had 7 bases not matched to a gene; V was cut back by 6 bases and J by 3 bases. CDR1 is MNHNY and CDR2 is SVGAGI in the germline V gene (reference sequence). The CDR3 is 14 amino acids.